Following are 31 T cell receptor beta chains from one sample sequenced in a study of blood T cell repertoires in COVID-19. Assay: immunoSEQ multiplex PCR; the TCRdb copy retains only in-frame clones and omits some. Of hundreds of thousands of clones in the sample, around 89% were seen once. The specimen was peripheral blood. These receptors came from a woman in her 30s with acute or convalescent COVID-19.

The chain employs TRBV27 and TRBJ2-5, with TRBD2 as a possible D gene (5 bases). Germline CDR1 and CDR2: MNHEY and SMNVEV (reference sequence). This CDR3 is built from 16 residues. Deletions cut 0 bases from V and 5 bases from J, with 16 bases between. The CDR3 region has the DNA TGTGCCAGCAGTTTATCGTGGCTAGCCGTAGGTGAGACCCAGTACTTC. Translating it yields CASSLSWLAVGETQYF.

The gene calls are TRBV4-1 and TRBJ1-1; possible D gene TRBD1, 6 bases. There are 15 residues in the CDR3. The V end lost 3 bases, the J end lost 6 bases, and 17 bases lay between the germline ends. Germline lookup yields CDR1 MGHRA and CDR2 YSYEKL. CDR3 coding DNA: TGCGCCAGCAGCCATGGGGTACAGGGTATCCCTGAAGCTTTCTTT. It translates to CASSHGVQGIPEAFF.

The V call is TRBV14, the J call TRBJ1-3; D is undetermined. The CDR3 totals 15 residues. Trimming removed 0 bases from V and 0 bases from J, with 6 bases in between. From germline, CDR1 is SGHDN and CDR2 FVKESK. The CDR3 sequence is CASSQDQYSGNTIYF. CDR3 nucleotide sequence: TGTGCCAGCAGCCAAGATCAGTACTCTGGAAACACCATATATTTT.

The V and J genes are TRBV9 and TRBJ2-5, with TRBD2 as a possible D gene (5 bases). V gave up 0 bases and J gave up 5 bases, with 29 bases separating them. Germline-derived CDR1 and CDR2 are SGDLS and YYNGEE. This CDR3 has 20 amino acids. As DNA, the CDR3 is TGTGCCAGCAGCGTAGCTACGAGGGTCAGGAGGATTCGGTCAACGGAGACCCAGTACTTC. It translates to CASSVATRVRRIRSTETQYF.

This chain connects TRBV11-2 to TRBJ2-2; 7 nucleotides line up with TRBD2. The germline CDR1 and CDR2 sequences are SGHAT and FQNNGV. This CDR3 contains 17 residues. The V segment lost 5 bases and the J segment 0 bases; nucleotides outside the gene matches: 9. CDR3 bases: TGTGCCAGCAGCGGCCGCGGTGGGGGGGCGAACACCGGGGAGCTGTTTTTT. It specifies CASSGRGGGANTGELFF.

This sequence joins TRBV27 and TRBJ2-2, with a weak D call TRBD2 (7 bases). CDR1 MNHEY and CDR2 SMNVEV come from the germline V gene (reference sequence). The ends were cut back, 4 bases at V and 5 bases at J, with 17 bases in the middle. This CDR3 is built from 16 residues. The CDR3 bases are TGTGCCAGCAGTTCGGTGGGGGGGGCCTCTACCGGGGAGCTGTTTTTT. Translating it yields CASSSVGGASTGELFF.

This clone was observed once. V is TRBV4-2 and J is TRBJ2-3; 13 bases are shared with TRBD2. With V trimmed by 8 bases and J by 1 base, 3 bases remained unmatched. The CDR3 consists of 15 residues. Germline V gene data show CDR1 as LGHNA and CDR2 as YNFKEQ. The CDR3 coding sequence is TGTGCCAGCTGGGGGACTAGCGGGGGCACAGATACGCAGTATTTT. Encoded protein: CASWGTSGGTDTQYF.

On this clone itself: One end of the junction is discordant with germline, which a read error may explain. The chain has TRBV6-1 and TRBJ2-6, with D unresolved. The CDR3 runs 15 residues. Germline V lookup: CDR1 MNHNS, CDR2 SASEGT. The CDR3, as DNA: TGTGCCAGCAATGAACGCCAGGCTGGGGCCAACGTCCTGACTTTC. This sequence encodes CASNERQAGANVLTF.

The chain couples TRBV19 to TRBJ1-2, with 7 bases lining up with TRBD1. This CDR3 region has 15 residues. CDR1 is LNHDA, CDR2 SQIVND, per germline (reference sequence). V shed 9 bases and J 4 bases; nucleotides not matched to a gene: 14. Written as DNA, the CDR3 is TGTGCCAGCCTGGGAAGACAGGGTCGGGGCTATGGCTACACCTTC. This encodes CASLGRQGRGYGYTF.

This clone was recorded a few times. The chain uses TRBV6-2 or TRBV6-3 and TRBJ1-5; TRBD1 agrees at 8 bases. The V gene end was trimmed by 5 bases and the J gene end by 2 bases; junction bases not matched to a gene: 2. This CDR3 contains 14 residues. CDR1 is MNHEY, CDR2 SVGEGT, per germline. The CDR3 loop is CASSGQGGNQPQHF. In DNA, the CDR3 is TGTGCCAGCAGTGGACAGGGCGGCAATCAGCCCCAGCATTTT.

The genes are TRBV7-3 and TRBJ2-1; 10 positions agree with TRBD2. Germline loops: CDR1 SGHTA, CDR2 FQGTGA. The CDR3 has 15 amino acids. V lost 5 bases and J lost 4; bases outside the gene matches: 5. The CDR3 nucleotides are TGTGCCAGCAGCAGACAGCGGGGGGGATACAATGAGCAGTTCTTC. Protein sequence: CASSRQRGGYNEQFF.

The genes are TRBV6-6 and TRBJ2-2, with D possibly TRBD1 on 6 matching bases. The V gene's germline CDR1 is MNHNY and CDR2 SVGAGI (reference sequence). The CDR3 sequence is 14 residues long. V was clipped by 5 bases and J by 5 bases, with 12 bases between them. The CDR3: CASSRTVTTGELFF. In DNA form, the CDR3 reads TGTGCCAGCAGTAGGACAGTAACAACCGGGGAGCTGTTTTTT.

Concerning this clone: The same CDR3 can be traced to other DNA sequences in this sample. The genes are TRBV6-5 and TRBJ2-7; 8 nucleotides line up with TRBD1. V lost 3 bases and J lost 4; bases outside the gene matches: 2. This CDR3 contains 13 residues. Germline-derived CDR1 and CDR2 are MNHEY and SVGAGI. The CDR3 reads CASSYDRGYEQYF. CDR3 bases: TGTGCCAGCAGTTATGACAGGGGATACGAGCAGTACTTC.

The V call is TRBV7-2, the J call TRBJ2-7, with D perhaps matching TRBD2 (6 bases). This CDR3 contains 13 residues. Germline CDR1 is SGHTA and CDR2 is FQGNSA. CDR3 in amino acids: CASRDGGVYEQYF. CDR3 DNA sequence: TGTGCGAGTCGGGACGGCGGGGTATACGAGCAGTACTTC. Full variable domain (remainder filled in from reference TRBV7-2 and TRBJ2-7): GAGVSQSPSNKVTEKGKDVELRCDPISGHTALYWYRQSLGQGLEFLIYFQGNSAPDKSGLPSDRFSAERTGGSVSTLTIQRTQQEDSAVYLCASRDGGVYEQYFGPGTRLTVT.

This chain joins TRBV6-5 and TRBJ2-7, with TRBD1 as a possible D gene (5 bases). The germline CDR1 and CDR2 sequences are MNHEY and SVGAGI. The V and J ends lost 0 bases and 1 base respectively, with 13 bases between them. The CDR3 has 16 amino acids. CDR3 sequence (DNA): TGTGCCAGCAGTTACTCGAGACGACAGAGATCCTACGAGCAGTACTTC. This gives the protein CASSYSRRQRSYEQYF.

For the CDR3, the DNA is TGTGCCAGCAGCTTGGGGAATACAGGGGCGGATGAAAAACTGTTTTTT. Translated, it gives CASSLGNTGADEKLFF. The chain uses TRBV5-5 and TRBJ1-4, with TRBD1 matching 7 bases. The V segment lost 0 bases and the J segment 6 bases; nucleotides outside the gene matches: 8. Germline loops: CDR1 SGHKS, CDR2 YYEKEE (reference sequence). The CDR3 has 16 residues.

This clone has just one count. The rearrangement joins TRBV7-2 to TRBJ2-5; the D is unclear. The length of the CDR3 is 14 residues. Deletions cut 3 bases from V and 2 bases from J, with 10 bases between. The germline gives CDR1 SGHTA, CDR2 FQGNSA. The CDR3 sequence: CASSFLGLQETQYF. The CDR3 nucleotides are TGTGCCAGCAGCTTTCTGGGCCTTCAAGAGACCCAGTACTTC.

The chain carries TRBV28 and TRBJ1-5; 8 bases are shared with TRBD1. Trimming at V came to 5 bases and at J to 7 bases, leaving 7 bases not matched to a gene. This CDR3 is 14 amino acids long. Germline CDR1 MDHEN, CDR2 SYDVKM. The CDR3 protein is CASSLDRGKQPQHF. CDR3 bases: TGTGCCAGCAGTCTTGACAGGGGAAAACAGCCCCAGCATTTT. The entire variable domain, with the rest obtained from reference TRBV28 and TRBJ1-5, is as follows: DVKVTQSSRYLVKRTGEKVFLECVQDMDHENMFWYRQDPGLGLRLIYFSYDVKMKEKGDIPEGYSVSREKKERFSLILESASTNQTSMYLCASSLDRGKQPQHFGDGTRLSIL.

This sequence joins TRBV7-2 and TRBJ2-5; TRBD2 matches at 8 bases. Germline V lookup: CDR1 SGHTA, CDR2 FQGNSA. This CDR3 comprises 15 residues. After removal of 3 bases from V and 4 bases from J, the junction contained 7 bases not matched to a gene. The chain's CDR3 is CASSFPTSAAETQYF. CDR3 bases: TGTGCCAGCAGCTTTCCGACTAGCGCGGCAGAGACCCAGTACTTC. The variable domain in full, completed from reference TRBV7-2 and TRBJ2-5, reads GAGVSQSPSNKVTEKGKDVELRCDPISGHTALYWYRQSLGQGLEFLIYFQGNSAPDKSGLPSDRFSAERTGGSVSTLTIQRTQQEDSAVYLCASSFPTSAAETQYFGPGTRLLVL.

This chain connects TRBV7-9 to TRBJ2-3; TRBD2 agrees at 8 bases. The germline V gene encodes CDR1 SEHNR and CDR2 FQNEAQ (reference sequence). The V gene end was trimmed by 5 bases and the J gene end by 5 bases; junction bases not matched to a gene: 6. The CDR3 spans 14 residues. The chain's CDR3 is CASSGRGGRDTQYF. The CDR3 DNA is TGTGCCAGCAGCGGCCGGGGGGGCCGAGATACGCAGTATTTT.

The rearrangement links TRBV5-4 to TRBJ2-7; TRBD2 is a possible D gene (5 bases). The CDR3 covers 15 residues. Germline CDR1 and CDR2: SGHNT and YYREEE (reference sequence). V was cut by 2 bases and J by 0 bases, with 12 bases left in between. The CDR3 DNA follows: TGTGCCAGCAGCTTCGGCTGGGAGAGCTCCTACGAGCAGTACTTC. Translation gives CASSFGWESSYEQYF.

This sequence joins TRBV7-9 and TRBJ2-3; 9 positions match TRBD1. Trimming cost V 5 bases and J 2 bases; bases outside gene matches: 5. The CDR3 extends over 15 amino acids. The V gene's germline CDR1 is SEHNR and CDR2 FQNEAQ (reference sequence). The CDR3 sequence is CASSRGQGHTDTQYF. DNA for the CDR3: TGTGCCAGCAGCCGGGGACAGGGACACACAGATACGCAGTATTTT.

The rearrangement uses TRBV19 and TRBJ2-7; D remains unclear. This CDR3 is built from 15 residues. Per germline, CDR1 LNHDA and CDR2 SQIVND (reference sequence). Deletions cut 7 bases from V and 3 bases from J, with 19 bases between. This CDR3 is CASTLDAGHLYEQYF. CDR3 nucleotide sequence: TGTGCCAGTACCCTAGACGCCGGCCACCTCTACGAGCAGTACTTC.

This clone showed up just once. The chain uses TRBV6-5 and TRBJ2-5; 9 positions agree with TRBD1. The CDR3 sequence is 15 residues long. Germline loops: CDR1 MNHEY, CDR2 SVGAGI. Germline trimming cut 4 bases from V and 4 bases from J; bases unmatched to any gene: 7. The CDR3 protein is CASSSGTGFRETQYF. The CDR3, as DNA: TGTGCCAGCAGTTCCGGGACAGGGTTTAGAGAGACCCAGTACTTC.

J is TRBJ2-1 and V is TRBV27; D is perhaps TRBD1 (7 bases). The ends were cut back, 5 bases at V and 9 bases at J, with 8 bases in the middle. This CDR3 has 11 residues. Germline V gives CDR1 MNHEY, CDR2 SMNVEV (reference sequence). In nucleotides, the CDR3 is TGTGCCAGCAGTCAGGGGGGTGAGCAGTTCTTC. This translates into CASSQGGEQFF.

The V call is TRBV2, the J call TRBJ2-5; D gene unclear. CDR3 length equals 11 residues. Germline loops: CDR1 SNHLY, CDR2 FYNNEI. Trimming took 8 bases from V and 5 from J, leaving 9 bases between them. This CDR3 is CASFVAETQYF. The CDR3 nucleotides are TGTGCCAGCTTCGTTGCGGAGACCCAGTACTTC. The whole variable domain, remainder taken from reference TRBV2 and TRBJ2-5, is EPEVTQTPSHQVTQMGQEVILRCVPISNHLYFYWYRQILGQKVEFLVSFYNNEISEKSEIFDDQFSVERPDGSNFTLKIRSTKLEDSAMYFCASFVAETQYFGPGTRLLVL.

CDR3 nucleotide sequence: TGTGCCAGCAGCCGACCTACAGGGGCCGGGAACACTGAAGCTTTCTTT. This codes for CASSRPTGAGNTEAFF. The chain recombines TRBV7-8 with TRBJ1-1, with 7 bases fitting TRBD1. V was clipped by 5 bases and J by 1 base; unmatched bases: 10. The germline gives CDR1 SGHVS, CDR2 FQNEAQ. The CDR3 extends over 16 amino acids.

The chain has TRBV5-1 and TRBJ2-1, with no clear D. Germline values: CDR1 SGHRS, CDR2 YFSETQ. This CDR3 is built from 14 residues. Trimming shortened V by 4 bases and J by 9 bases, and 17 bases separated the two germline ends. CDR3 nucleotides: TGCGCCAGCAGCACCGTCCCCCAGGTTCCTGAGCAGTTCTTC. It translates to CASSTVPQVPEQFF.

CDR3 sequence: CARRDRGDSPLHF. The CDR3 DNA follows: TGTGCCAGAAGGGACAGGGGAGATTCACCCCTCCACTTT. The rearrangement uses TRBV30 and TRBJ1-6; the match to TRBD1 covers 10 bases. The CDR3 is 13 residues long. V was clipped by 8 bases and J by 8 bases; unmatched bases: 6. Per germline, CDR1 GTSNPN and CDR2 SVGIG (reference sequence).

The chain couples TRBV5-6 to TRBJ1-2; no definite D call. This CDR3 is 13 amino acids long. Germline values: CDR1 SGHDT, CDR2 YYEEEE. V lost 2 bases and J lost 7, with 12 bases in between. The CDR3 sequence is CASSLGGSGGYTF. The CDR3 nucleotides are TGTGCCAGCAGCTTAGGAGGGTCCGGTGGCTACACCTTC.

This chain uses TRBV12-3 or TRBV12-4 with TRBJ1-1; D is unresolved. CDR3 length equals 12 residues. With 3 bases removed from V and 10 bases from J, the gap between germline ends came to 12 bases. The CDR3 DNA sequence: TGTGCCAGCAGTTTTGGGAGCCTGAGAGCTTTCTTT. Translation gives CASSFGSLRAFF.